The 17 T cell receptor beta chains below all came from one sample that was sequenced in a study of identical twins. TCRdb passed the 5' RACE reads through MiXCR, listing each CDR3 protein once. The profile covers 400,000 to 550,000 distinct CDR3 sequences, with less than 25% appearing a single time and around 1% taken by the ten largest. These records were also assigned to another study, of T cells expressing NK-cell markers.

Sample: CD4+ T cells sorted from blood. The origin of the receptors is a woman aged 18-29 years in good health.

The chain carries TRBV25-1 and TRBJ2-2; D is unresolved. V gave up 3 bases and J gave up 4 bases, with 6 bases separating them. Germline V gene data show CDR1 as MGHDK and CDR2 as SYGVNS. The CDR3 consists of 13 residues. The CDR3 is CASSDRSTGELFF. The CDR3 DNA follows: TGTGCCAGCAGTGACAGGAGCACCGGGGAGCTGTTTTTT.

Only a few counts were recorded for this clonotype. The V call is TRBV20-1, the J call TRBJ1-1; 8 nucleotides match TRBD1. This CDR3 has 12 amino acids. V shed 1 base and J 11 bases; nucleotides not matched to a gene: 6. CDR1 is DFQATT and CDR2 is SNEGSKA in the germline V gene (reference sequence). In DNA form, the CDR3 reads TGCAGTGCTAGAGGACAGGGGACTAGCGCTTTCTTT. As protein: CSARGQGTSAFF.

This clonotype was picked up many times. The V and J genes are TRBV6-5 and TRBJ1-5; D uncertain. CDR1 is MNHEY and CDR2 is SVGAGI in the germline V gene. The V gene lost 2 bases and the J gene lost 2 bases, with 7 bases spanning the gap. The CDR3 spans 14 residues. CDR3 amino acids: CASSYRPRNQPQHF. DNA for the CDR3: TGTGCCAGCAGTTACAGGCCCCGCAATCAGCCCCAGCATTTT.

This clonotype was found many times. The gene calls are TRBV12-3 or TRBV12-4 and TRBJ1-5; D remains ambiguous. Trimming took off 5 bases at V and 5 bases at J, with 10 bases between the two ends. The CDR3 consists of 13 residues. The DNA of the CDR3 is TGTGCCAGCAGTCTTACAGAAGATCAGCCCCAGCATTTT. Encoded protein: CASSLTEDQPQHF.

The CDR3 sequence is CASSQDRAGLYGYTF. CDR3 nucleotide sequence: TGTGCCAGCAGCCAAGATCGGGCAGGACTCTATGGCTACACCTTC. This chain uses TRBV3-1 with TRBJ1-2; D unclear. This CDR3 is built from 15 residues. In germline, CDR1 is LGHDT, CDR2 YNNKEL (reference sequence). With 0 bases removed from V and 4 bases from J, the gap between germline ends came to 12 bases.

The sample holds a few counts of this clonotype. This rearrangement joins TRBV20-1 to TRBJ2-1; D possibly corresponds to TRBD1 (5 bases). Trimming stripped 0 bases from V and 7 bases from J, with 16 bases between. The CDR3 has 15 residues. CDR1 DFQATT and CDR2 SNEGSKA come from the germline V gene (reference sequence). CDR3 amino acids: CSAREITGFANEQFF. Here the CDR3 DNA reads TGCAGTGCTAGAGAGATAACAGGCTTCGCGAATGAGCAGTTCTTC.

This clonotype was counted only a few times. The chain couples TRBV25-1 to TRBJ2-7; 7 positions match TRBD1. In germline, CDR1 is MGHDK, CDR2 SYGVNS. The CDR3 covers 11 residues. The J segment lost 6 bases and the V segment lost 6 bases, leaving 2 bases of the junction unmatched. This CDR3 is CASRTGTEQYF. The CDR3 DNA follows: TGTGCCAGCAGGACAGGGACCGAGCAGTACTTC.

The chain employs TRBV6-2 or TRBV6-3 and TRBJ1-2; D ambiguous. Trimming removed 5 bases at V and 7 bases at J, with 11 bases between. This CDR3 has 12 residues. The germline V gene has CDR1 MNHEY and CDR2 SVGEGT. The CDR3 here is CASSHPLSGYTF. In DNA, the CDR3 is TGTGCCAGCAGTCACCCACTGAGTGGCTACACCTTC.

The chain recombines TRBV5-5 with TRBJ1-4, with D hard to call. CDR1 and CDR2 (germline): SGHKS, YYEKEE (reference sequence). V lost 4 bases to trimming and J lost 4 bases, with 5 bases between them. The CDR3 runs to 12 residues. For the CDR3, the DNA is TGTGCCAGCAGCCCCCATAATGAAAAACTGTTTTTT. It is translated as CASSPHNEKLFF.

The genes are TRBV2 and TRBJ2-7; the D gene is possibly TRBD2 (5 bases). This CDR3 region has 13 residues. Germline lookup yields CDR1 SNHLY and CDR2 FYNNEI. V dropped 7 bases and J dropped 4 bases, with 14 bases sitting between them. The CDR3: CASNGGPKYEQYF. In DNA form, the CDR3 reads TGTGCCAGCAACGGAGGACCAAAGTACGAGCAGTACTTC.

This chain joins TRBV6-5 and TRBJ2-1, with 14 nucleotides matching TRBD2. Germline CDR1 MNHEY, CDR2 SVGAGI. V dropped 0 bases and J dropped 9; count of bases not matched to a gene: 13. This CDR3 is built from 19 residues. In DNA form, the CDR3 reads TGTGCCAGCAGTTACTCTCTTCCGGGACTAGCGGGAGAGGGGGGTGAGCAGTTCTTC. This encodes CASSYSLPGLAGEGGEQFF.

The chain links TRBV4-3 to TRBJ2-2, with a possible D match to TRBD2 (6 bases). Germline CDR1 and CDR2: LGHNA and YSLEER. The ends were cut back, 3 bases at V and 4 bases at J, with 15 bases in the middle. The CDR3 consists of 16 residues. CDR3 region: CASSHQWDLSTGELFF. DNA of the CDR3: TGCGCCAGCAGCCATCAATGGGACTTATCCACCGGGGAGCTGTTTTTT.

The chain combines TRBV29-1 with TRBJ1-2; a weak D match, TRBD1 (5 bases). The V end lost 7 bases, the J end lost 4 bases, and 16 bases lay between the germline ends. Per germline, CDR1 SQVTM and CDR2 ANQGSEA. The CDR3 is made up of 13 amino acids. CDR3 nucleotides: TGCAGCGCCGAGGGGCGGCAGAGCTATGGCTACACCTTC. It codes for CSAEGRQSYGYTF.

The chain carries TRBV7-2 and TRBJ1-2; 9 positions agree with TRBD1. Germline trimming cut 6 bases from V and 0 bases from J; bases unmatched to any gene: 11. This CDR3 is built from 17 residues. Germline values: CDR1 SGHTA, CDR2 FQGNSA. In DNA form, the CDR3 reads TGTGCCAGCAGTTTGGGACAGGGTGAATCGGCTAACTATGGCTACACCTTC. Translating gives CASSLGQGESANYGYTF.

The table lists this clonotype with a few counts. The chain couples TRBV5-1 to TRBJ1-5, with 10 bases identical to TRBD1. Germline V gene lookup returns CDR1 SGHRS and CDR2 YFSETQ. After removal of 4 bases from V and 5 bases from J, the junction contained 6 bases not matched to a gene. The CDR3 runs to 15 residues. CDR3 residues: CASSPGGTGDQPQHF. CDR3 DNA sequence: TGCGCCAGCAGCCCGGGAGGGACAGGGGATCAGCCCCAGCATTTT. The full variable domain, its missing parts supplied by reference TRBV5-1 and TRBJ1-5, is KAGVTQTPRYLIKTRGQQVTLSCSPISGHRSVSWYQQTPGQGLQFLFEYFSETQRNKGNFPGRFSGRQFSNSRSEMNVSTLELGDSALYLCASSPGGTGDQPQHFGDGTRLSIL.

V is TRBV20-1 and J is TRBJ2-3, with D possibly matching TRBD1 (6 bases). Germline V gene lookup returns CDR1 DFQATT and CDR2 SNEGSKA (reference sequence). The germline V and J ends were trimmed by 6 bases and 7 bases, with 17 bases remaining between them. The CDR3 is 13 residues long. In nucleotides, the CDR3 is TGCAGTGCACCCAACAGGGCTTCCCATACGCAGTATTTT. Its protein product is CSAPNRASHTQYF.

The V and J genes are TRBV20-1 and TRBJ1-1; D gene uncertain. CDR1 is DFQATT and CDR2 is SNEGSKA in the germline V gene (reference sequence). Trimming shortened V by 0 bases and J by 2 bases, and 16 bases separated the two germline ends. CDR3 length: 16 amino acids. As DNA, the CDR3 is TGCAGTGCTAGAGAGCCCACGGGGTTGGAAAACACTGAAGCTTTCTTT. It encodes CSAREPTGLENTEAFF.